A single sample is the source of the 30 T cell receptor beta chains below, sequenced in a study of sequential checkpoint blockade in melanoma. This sample's treatment: randomized to nivolumab then ipilimumab (arm A) or the reverse (arm B). Only in-frame clones appear in the TCRdb table, and some are missing; sequencing was by immunoSEQ multiplex PCR. The data show about 19,000 clones, 73% seen once. The sample was CD8+ T cells sorted from blood (inferred from file names), taken from a patient given nivolumab and ipilimumab in sequence. The receptors here all came from a human donor with melanoma.

This clone showed up just once. V and J are TRBV13 and TRBJ2-7, with unresolved D. The CDR3 is made up of 14 amino acids. V was trimmed by 5 bases and J by 2 bases, leaving 13 bases between them. Germline V lookup: CDR1 PRHDT, CDR2 FYEKMQ (reference sequence). The CDR3 coding sequence is TGTGCCAGCAGCCGTCGCGAGGCGCCCTACGAGCAGTACTTC. Translated, it gives CASSRREAPYEQYF. Looking up the rest from reference TRBV13 and TRBJ2-7 gives the full variable domain: AAGVIQSPRHLIKEKRETATLKCYPIPRHDTVYWYQQGPGQDPQFLISFYEKMQSDKGSIPDRFSAQQFSDYHSELNMSSLELGDSALYFCASSRREAPYEQYFGPGTRLTVT.

This sequence joins TRBV29-1 and TRBJ1-2; D uncertain. Trimming stripped 7 bases from V and 3 bases from J, with 12 bases between. This CDR3 region has 12 residues. Germline CDR1 is SQVTM and CDR2 is ANQGSEA. This CDR3 reads CSGKQPYYGYTF. The CDR3 DNA follows: TGCAGCGGCAAACAGCCGTACTATGGCTACACCTTC. Full variable domain (remainder filled in from reference TRBV29-1 and TRBJ1-2): SAVISQKPSRDICQRGTSLTIQCQVDSQVTMMFWYRQQPGQSLTLIATANQGSEATYESGFVIDKFPISRPNLTFSTLTVSNMSPEDSSIYLCSGKQPYYGYTFGSGTRLTVV.

The V gene is TRBV6-1, the J gene TRBJ2-7, with 7 nucleotides matching TRBD1. Germline V gene data show CDR1 as MNHNS and CDR2 as SASEGT. The CDR3 totals 12 residues. The junction had 5 bases not matched to a gene; V was cut back by 9 bases and J by 3 bases. The CDR3 sequence is CARGQISYEQYF. The CDR3 coding sequence is TGTGCCAGGGGACAGATCAGCTACGAGCAGTACTTC.

Points on this clone: Different DNA sequences within this sample yield the same CDR3. The chain recombines TRBV4-3 with TRBJ2-1; a possible D gene is TRBD2 (5 bases). The ends were cut back, 0 bases at V and 7 bases at J, with 13 bases in the middle. The CDR3 has 15 amino acids. Germline-derived CDR1 and CDR2 are LGHNA and YSLEER. CDR3: CASSQDEGVVNEQFF. The CDR3 DNA reads TGCGCCAGCAGCCAAGATGAGGGAGTAGTAAATGAGCAGTTCTTC.

The V and J genes are TRBV5-4 and TRBJ2-7; 10 positions agree with TRBD2. V dropped 0 bases and J dropped 0; count of bases not matched to a gene: 6. The CDR3 is 17 amino acids. Germline-derived CDR1 and CDR2 are SGHNT and YYREEE (reference sequence). CDR3 sequence reads: CASSLGLAGASSYEQYF. CDR3 bases: TGTGCCAGCAGCTTGGGACTAGCGGGCGCGAGCTCCTACGAGCAGTACTTC.

The chain has TRBV7-3 and TRBJ2-3, with 14 bases that match TRBD2. This CDR3 is built from 16 residues. Germline CDR1 reads SGHTA; CDR2 reads FQGTGA. Losses at the gene ends were 5 bases for V and 5 bases for J; bases not matched to a gene: 6. The CDR3 is CASSKTSGGERDTQYF. The CDR3 DNA sequence: TGTGCCAGCAGCAAGACTAGCGGGGGGGAGAGAGATACGCAGTATTTT. Full variable domain (outside the CDR3, taken from reference TRBV7-3 and TRBJ2-3): GAGVSQTPSNKVTEKGKYVELRCDPISGHTALYWYRQSLGQGPEFLIYFQGTGAADDSGLPNDRFFAVRPEGSVSTLKIQRTERGDSAVYLCASSKTSGGERDTQYFGPGTRLTVL.

The V and J genes are TRBV5-4 and TRBJ1-1; D possibly corresponds to TRBD1 (6 bases). The V and J ends lost 0 bases and 0 bases respectively, with 21 bases between them. The germline CDR1 and CDR2 sequences are SGHNT and YYREEE (reference sequence). The CDR3 runs to 19 residues. The CDR3 region is CASSLGVEAGDPMNTEAFF. Here the CDR3 DNA reads TGTGCCAGCAGCTTGGGGGTTGAGGCAGGGGACCCTATGAACACTGAAGCTTTCTTT.

This chain connects TRBV10-1 to TRBJ2-1; D is perhaps TRBD1 (6 bases). Germline loops: CDR1 WNHNN, CDR2 SYGVQD (reference sequence). V shed 6 bases and J shed 5 bases, with 14 bases lying between them. This CDR3 is built from 14 residues. CDR3 amino acids: CASSQQGSDNEQFF. The CDR3 DNA sequence: TGCGCCAGCAGCCAACAGGGATCGGACAATGAGCAGTTCTTC.

CDR3 protein: CASSLLLGTGGTEQYF. The CDR3 DNA is TGTGCCAGCAGTTTACTACTCGGGACAGGGGGTACCGAGCAGTACTTC. The gene calls are TRBV27 and TRBJ2-7, with TRBD1 matching 11 bases. CDR3 length: 16 amino acids. Trimming removed 2 bases from V and 6 bases from J; junction bases left unmatched: 9. CDR1 is MNHEY, CDR2 SMNVEV, per germline (reference sequence).

In this sample, this clone turned up a few times. The CDR3 sequence is CAWSVRAGVQPQHF. The CDR3 DNA is TGTGCCTGGAGTGTACGGGCAGGGGTTCAGCCCCAGCATTTT. The chain joins TRBV30 to TRBJ1-5; D is possibly TRBD1 (6 bases). CDR1 and CDR2 (germline): GTSNPN, SVGIG (reference sequence). V lost 0 bases and J lost 6, with 12 bases in between. The CDR3 extends over 14 amino acids.

The rearrangement links TRBV4-3 to TRBJ2-1; 8 bases fit TRBD2. Germline V CDR1 and CDR2: LGHNA, YSLEER. The J segment lost 7 bases and the V segment lost 0 bases, leaving 14 bases of the junction unmatched. The CDR3 loop spans 18 amino acids. As DNA, the CDR3 is TGCGCCAGCAGCCAAGATCGCTTGGGGGCGGGAGGTATGAATGAGCAGTTCTTC. Translating it yields CASSQDRLGAGGMNEQFF.

This clone has only one observation. The chain joins TRBV7-9 to TRBJ2-7; 8 bases align to TRBD1. CDR1 is SEHNR, CDR2 FQNEAQ, per germline (reference sequence). The V segment lost 4 bases and the J segment 5 bases; nucleotides outside the gene matches: 7. There are 14 residues in the CDR3. For the CDR3, the DNA is TGTGCCAGCAGCTCCGGGACAGGCTTCGACGAGCAGTACTTC. This encodes CASSSGTGFDEQYF.

With regard to this clone: The junction departs from germline at one end; a sequencing error may be responsible. Other nucleotide sequences in the sample specify the same CDR3. V gene TRBV4-3 combines with J gene TRBJ2-7, with TRBD1 matching over 7 bases. This CDR3 spans 18 amino acids. Per germline, CDR1 LGHNA and CDR2 YSLEER. CDR3 residues: CASSQDLRIMQGAYEQYF. CDR3 coding DNA: TGCGCCAGTAGCCAAGATCTTAGAATTATGCAGGGGGCCTACGAGCAGTACTTC.

This clone showed up just a few times. The genes are TRBV19 and TRBJ1-1; weak D call: TRBD1 (5 bases). This CDR3 is 13 amino acids long. Trimming left V 6 bases short and J 0 bases short, with 8 bases between. Germline lookup yields CDR1 LNHDA and CDR2 SQIVND (reference sequence). The DNA for the CDR3 is TGTGCCAGTAGCCAGGGATTGAACACTGAAGCTTTCTTT. This encodes CASSQGLNTEAFF.

This clone was seen more than once but under ten times. V is TRBV11-2 and J is TRBJ2-7, with D tentatively TRBD2 (6 bases). Germline-derived CDR1 and CDR2 are SGHAT and FQNNGV. The CDR3 has 19 residues. Trimming cost V 3 bases and J 4 bases, with 28 bases left between them. DNA of the CDR3: TGTGCCAGCAGCTTCGAGACTGGGGTTTCCGGGAGCGGGTCGTACGAGCAGTACTTC. Its translation is CASSFETGVSGSGSYEQYF. Together with reference TRBV11-2 and TRBJ2-7, the CDR3 gives the full variable domain: EAGVAQSPRYKIIEKRQSVAFWCNPISGHATLYWYQQILGQGPKLLIQFQNNGVVDDSQLPKDRFSAERLKGVDSTLKIQPAKLEDSAVYLCASSFETGVSGSGSYEQYFGPGTRLTVT.

This clone ranks as medium-sized (0.01 to 0.1%). The rearrangement links TRBV28 to TRBJ1-5; D possibly corresponds to TRBD1 (6 bases). The V end was cut by 2 bases, the J end by 6 bases, with 11 bases between. CDR3 size: 14 residues. CDR1 is MDHEN and CDR2 is SYDVKM in the germline V gene. CDR3 protein: CASSLRGMGQPQHF. Written as DNA, the CDR3 is TGTGCCAGCAGTTTAAGGGGGATGGGTCAGCCCCAGCATTTT.

This sequence joins TRBV5-6 and TRBJ2-7; no firm D call. The CDR3 extends over 13 amino acids. Germline V gives CDR1 SGHDT, CDR2 YYEEEE. Trimming shortened V by 1 base and J by 2 bases, and 7 bases separated the two germline ends. Here the CDR3 reads CASSLSGPYEQYF. For the CDR3, the DNA is TGTGCCAGCAGCTTGAGTGGGCCCTACGAGCAGTACTTC. Complete variable domain (other parts from reference TRBV5-6 and TRBJ2-7): DAGVTQSPTHLIKTRGQQVTLRCSPKSGHDTVSWYQQALGQGPQFIFQYYEEEERQRGNFPDRFSGHQFPNYSSELNVNALLLGDSALYLCASSLSGPYEQYFGPGTRLTVT.

The chain joins TRBV13 to TRBJ1-2; TRBD1 might be the D (5 bases). Trimming cost V 2 bases and J 1 base, with 8 bases left between them. The germline gives CDR1 PRHDT, CDR2 FYEKMQ (reference sequence). There are 14 residues in the CDR3. CDR3 protein: CASSLWGNNYGYTF. The DNA of the CDR3 is TGTGCCAGCAGCTTATGGGGCAATAACTATGGCTACACCTTC.

The chain is built from TRBV7-3 and TRBJ2-2; 7 bases are shared with TRBD1. The J segment lost 6 bases and the V segment lost 5 bases, leaving 6 bases of the junction unmatched. The length of the CDR3 is 14 residues. Germline CDR1 is SGHTA and CDR2 is FQGTGA. The CDR3: CASSRHQGAGELFF. The CDR3 DNA follows: TGTGCCAGCAGCCGCCATCAGGGGGCCGGGGAGCTGTTTTTT.

A word on this clone: One end of the junction is discordant with germline, which a read error may explain. The chain is built from TRBV4-1 and TRBJ2-1; D uncertain. Germline assignment: CDR1 MGHRA and CDR2 YSYEKL. The CDR3 runs to 16 residues. The CDR3 DNA is TGTGCCAGCAGCCCACTTCATAGCAGCTCCTACAATGAGCAGTTCTTC. Amino acids: CASSPLHSSSYNEQFF.

CDR3 bases: TGTGCCAGCAGTGGTGCCGAGAGGGGGTTAGTACTGTTTTTT. Its translation is CASSGAERGLVLFF. J is TRBJ1-4 and V is TRBV2; a possible D gene is TRBD1 (6 bases). Germline V gives CDR1 SNHLY, CDR2 FYNNEI. The CDR3 length is 14 residues. V shed 4 bases and J shed 13 bases, with 19 bases lying between them.

This chain links TRBV6-5 with TRBJ1-4, with 7 bases lining up with TRBD1. The J segment lost 6 bases and the V segment lost 2 bases, leaving 3 bases of the junction unmatched. This CDR3 is built from 14 residues. Germline V gene lookup returns CDR1 MNHEY and CDR2 SVGAGI. CDR3 nucleotide sequence: TGTGCCAGCAGTTACCTAGGGGGCTATGAAAAACTGTTTTTT. Residues: CASSYLGGYEKLFF.

The chain carries TRBV27 and TRBJ1-5; D uncertain. The germline V and J ends were trimmed by 3 bases and 4 bases, with 10 bases remaining between them. The CDR3 covers 14 residues. The germline CDR1 and CDR2 sequences are MNHEY and SMNVEV (reference sequence). In DNA, the CDR3 is TGTGCCAGCAGTTTCACGGGTCAGAATCAGCCCCAGCATTTT. Its translation: CASSFTGQNQPQHF.

A word on this clone: The CDR3 does not end in the conserved phenylalanine or tryptophan, so this is likely a read error. This rearrangement joins TRBV6-1 to TRBJ2-7; 7 nucleotides line up with TRBD2. Germline V gives CDR1 MNHNS, CDR2 SASEGT. The CDR3 covers 16 residues. The junction had 9 bases not matched to a gene; V was cut back by 1 base and J by 3 bases. CDR3 region: CASSEENGRLLYEQYL. The DNA of the CDR3 is TGTGCCAGCAGTGAAGAAAACGGGAGGTTACTCTACGAGCAGTACCTC.

This clone was recorded only once. This sample also contains other DNA sequences that code for the same CDR3. The chain joins TRBV5-1 to TRBJ2-7, with TRBD2 as a possible D gene (5 bases). V was pared by 7 bases and J by 6 bases, with 11 bases between. Per the germline V gene, CDR1 is SGHRS and CDR2 is YFSETQ. The CDR3 is 11 residues long. The CDR3 loop reads CASRTGFEQYF. The CDR3 DNA follows: TGCGCCAGCCGAACGGGATTCGAGCAGTACTTC.

CDR3 protein: CASQTSGNANEQFF. The CDR3 bases are TGTGCCAGCCAAACTAGCGGGAATGCCAATGAGCAGTTCTTC. The rearrangement joins TRBV7-9 to TRBJ2-1, with 10 bases identical to TRBD2. Germline CDR1 SEHNR, CDR2 FQNEAQ (reference sequence). J was trimmed by 6 bases and V by 8 bases; bases with no gene match: 7. CDR3 size: 14 residues.

This clone was detected only a few times. V and J are TRBV5-1 and TRBJ1-1; tentative D call: TRBD1 (5 bases). The CDR3 is made up of 13 amino acids. The V gene's germline CDR1 is SGHRS and CDR2 YFSETQ. The V and J ends lost 3 bases and 1 base respectively, with 7 bases between them. The CDR3 here is CASSYGQNTEAFF. The CDR3 bases are TGCGCCAGCAGCTACGGACAGAACACTGAAGCTTTCTTT.

This clone was counted a single time. This chain connects TRBV28 to TRBJ2-7; TRBD2 agrees at 10 bases. V was clipped by 3 bases and J by 0 bases; unmatched bases: 5. The germline V gene has CDR1 MDHEN and CDR2 SYDVKM. The CDR3 is made up of 16 amino acids. CDR3 coding DNA: TGTGCCAGCAGTTTTCCCGCTAGCGGGAGCTCCTACGAGCAGTACTTC. Protein: CASSFPASGSSYEQYF.

The V and J genes are TRBV5-5 and TRBJ1-2; TRBD1 is a possible D gene (5 bases). The CDR3 has 16 amino acids. V was trimmed by 1 base and J by 0 bases, leaving 13 bases between them. Per germline, CDR1 SGHKS and CDR2 YYEKEE (reference sequence). The CDR3 region is CASSLQQGQPNYGYTF. DNA for the CDR3: TGTGCCAGCAGCTTGCAGCAGGGCCAACCTAACTATGGCTACACCTTC.

The chain combines TRBV27 with TRBJ1-1; D perhaps matches TRBD1 (5 bases). CDR1 is MNHEY, CDR2 SMNVEV, per germline (reference sequence). This CDR3 is 15 amino acids long. With 2 bases removed from V and 2 bases from J, the gap between germline ends came to 12 bases. CDR3: CASSLAGQINTEAFF. DNA for the CDR3: TGTGCCAGCAGTTTAGCGGGGCAGATAAACACTGAAGCTTTCTTT.